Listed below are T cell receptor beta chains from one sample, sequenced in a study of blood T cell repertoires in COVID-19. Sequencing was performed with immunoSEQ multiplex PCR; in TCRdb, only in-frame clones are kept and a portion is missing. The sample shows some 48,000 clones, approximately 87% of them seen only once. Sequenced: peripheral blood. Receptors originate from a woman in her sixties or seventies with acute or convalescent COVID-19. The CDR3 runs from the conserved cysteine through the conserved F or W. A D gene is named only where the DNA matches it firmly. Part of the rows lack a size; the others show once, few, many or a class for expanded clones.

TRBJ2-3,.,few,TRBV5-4,CASSAKDTQYF,TGTGCCAGCAGCGCTAAAGATACGCAGTATTTT
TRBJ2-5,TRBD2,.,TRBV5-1,CASSLELAGEGTQYF,TGCGCCAGCAGCTTGGAACTAGCGGGCGAGGGGACCCAGTACTTC
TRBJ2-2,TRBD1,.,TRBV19,CASSAPTGGPTGELFF,TGTGCCAGTAGTGCCCCCACAGGGGGCCCCACCGGGGAGCTGTTTTTT
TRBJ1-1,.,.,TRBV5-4,CASSLRGGYMNTEAFF,TGTGCCAGCAGCCTTCGGGGGGGCTACATGAACACTGAAGCTTTCTTT
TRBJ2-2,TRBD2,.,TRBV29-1,CSVDLSGSSGELFF,TGCAGCGTTGATCTGAGCGGGAGTTCCGGGGAGCTGTTTTTT
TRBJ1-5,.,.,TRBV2,CASSRIAGPNSNQPQHF,TGTGCCAGCAGTCGAATCGCGGGGCCCAATAGCAATCAGCCCCAGCATTTT
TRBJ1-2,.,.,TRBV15,CATSPGQINYGYTF,TGTGCCACCAGTCCCGGACAGATTAACTATGGCTACACCTTC
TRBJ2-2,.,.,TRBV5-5,CASSLSGLRGELFF,TGTGCCAGCAGCTTGTCAGGGTTACGCGGGGAGCTGTTTTTT
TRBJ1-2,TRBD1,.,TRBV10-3,CATTPGTGTPYGYTF,TGTGCCACCACTCCCGGGACAGGGACCCCCTATGGCTACACCTTC
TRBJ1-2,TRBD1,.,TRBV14,CASSQRLTGSYGYTF,TGTGCCAGCAGCCAAAGGTTGACAGGGAGCTATGGCTACACCTTC
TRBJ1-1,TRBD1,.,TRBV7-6,CASSLGQGGVGTEAFF,TGTGCCAGCAGCCTGGGACAGGGGGGAGTCGGTACTGAAGCTTTCTTT
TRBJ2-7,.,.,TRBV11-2,CASSEDPTGNEQYF,TGTGCCAGCAGCGAAGACCCAACAGGTAACGAGCAGTACTTC
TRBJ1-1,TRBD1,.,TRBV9,CASSIGGPNTEAFF,TGTGCCAGCAGCATAGGGGGCCCGAACACTGAAGCTTTCTTT
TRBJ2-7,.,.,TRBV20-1,CSARTVSEQYF,TGCAGTGCTCGGACTGTTAGTGAGCAGTACTTC
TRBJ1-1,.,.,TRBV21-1,CASSKVAPGGPVTEAFF,TGTGCCAGCAGCAAAGTTGCCCCAGGGGGACCAGTCACTGAAGCTTTCTTT
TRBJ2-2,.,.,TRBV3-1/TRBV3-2,CASSSVTDTTGELFF,TGTGCCAGCAGCTCGGTGACAGATACTACCGGGGAGCTGTTTTTT